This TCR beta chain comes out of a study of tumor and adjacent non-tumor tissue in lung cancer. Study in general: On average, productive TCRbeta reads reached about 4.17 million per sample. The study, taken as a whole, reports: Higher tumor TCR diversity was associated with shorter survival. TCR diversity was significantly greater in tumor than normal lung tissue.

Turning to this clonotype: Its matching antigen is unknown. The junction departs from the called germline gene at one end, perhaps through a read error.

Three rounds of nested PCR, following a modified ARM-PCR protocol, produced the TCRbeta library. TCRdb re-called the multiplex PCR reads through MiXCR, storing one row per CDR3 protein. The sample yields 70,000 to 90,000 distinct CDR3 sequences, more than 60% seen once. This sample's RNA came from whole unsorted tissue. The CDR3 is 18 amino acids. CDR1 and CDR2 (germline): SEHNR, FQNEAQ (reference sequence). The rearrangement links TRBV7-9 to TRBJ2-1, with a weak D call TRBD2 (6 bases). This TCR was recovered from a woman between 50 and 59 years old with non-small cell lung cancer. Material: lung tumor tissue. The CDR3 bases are TGTGCCAGCAGCTCTCGGAGGGTAGGAACTGTCCATTACAATGAACAGTTCTTC. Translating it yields CASSSRRVGTVHYNEQFF.